This T cell receptor (beta chain) originates from a study of blood T cell repertoires in COVID-19 (dated by TCRdb to about 2020). About the study as a whole: Samples from collaborators originated in the United States, Italy and Spain and spanned both the acute and convalescent phases of COVID-19. The prospective study material was composed of cDNA or gDNA derived from T cells, B-cell-depleted T cells, or PBMCs. The dataset comprised deeply sampled blood TCRbeta repertoires from subjects exposed to, actively infected with, or recovered from COVID-19. The repertoires were released in a freely available public database intended as a resource for research on the immune response to SARS-CoV-2. Samples were obtained from the ongoing ImmuneRACE study (first 160 participants) and from 1,200 or so subjects provided by 6 global collaborators. Nearly every sample came with metadata listing a de-identified subject ID, COVID-19 status, age in years and sex. Where HLA class I and class II types were available, the types were taken from metadata supplied by the sample provider, not from assay-based typing.

The germline V end is reduced by 5 bases and the J end by 9 bases; junction bases left unmatched: 6. CDR1 SEHNR and CDR2 FQNEAQ are derived from the germline V gene (reference sequence). Measured from the cysteine to the phenylalanine, the CDR3 is 14 residues long. Only CDR3 DNA is held: 42 bases, read in frame from base 1. Overall study outcomes, separate from this receptor: Clinical and demographic metadata were provided uncurated, with the amount varying by source and participant.

The immunoSEQ Assay, a bias-controlled multiplex PCR, was used to amplify TCRbeta CDR3 regions from genomic DNA. Under the source paper's analysis protocol: Nucleated cell counts per sample were estimated from amplification of reference gene primers within the assay. To quantify the absolute abundance of each unique TCRbeta CDR3 rearrangement, sequence reads were collapsed and filtered. For each sample, productive Simpson clonality was calculated by taking the square root of Simpson's diversity index across productive rearrangements. TCRdb holds this immuneACCESS table with in-frame rearrangements only. Some clones are missing; in checked studies, unresolved V genes explain under half, and the rest has no known cause. The V and J calls and clone size come from that table; D and trimming were worked out from the DNA. This sample has about 670,000 clones in its table, and around 90% of those were observed once. Roughly 0.26% of the sample is in the top ten clones.

There are a few counts of this clone. Its antigen is not yet known. No much larger clone exists at a distance of one base, and base qualities are not known. Collaborating institutions collected whole blood in K2EDTA tubes following their own protocols. For TCRbeta analysis, collaborator samples were shipped as frozen whole blood, as isolated PBMCs, or as DNA extracted from either sample type. This chain joins TRBV7-9 to TRBJ1-6, with 8 junctional bases fitting TRBD1. Sequenced material: peripheral blood. The receptor was isolated from a woman aged 18-29 years with acute or convalescent COVID-19. The CDR3 region has the sequence CASSTDRVASPLHF. The DNA sequence reads TGTGCCAGCAGCACGGACAGGGTGGCTTCACCCCTCCACTTT.